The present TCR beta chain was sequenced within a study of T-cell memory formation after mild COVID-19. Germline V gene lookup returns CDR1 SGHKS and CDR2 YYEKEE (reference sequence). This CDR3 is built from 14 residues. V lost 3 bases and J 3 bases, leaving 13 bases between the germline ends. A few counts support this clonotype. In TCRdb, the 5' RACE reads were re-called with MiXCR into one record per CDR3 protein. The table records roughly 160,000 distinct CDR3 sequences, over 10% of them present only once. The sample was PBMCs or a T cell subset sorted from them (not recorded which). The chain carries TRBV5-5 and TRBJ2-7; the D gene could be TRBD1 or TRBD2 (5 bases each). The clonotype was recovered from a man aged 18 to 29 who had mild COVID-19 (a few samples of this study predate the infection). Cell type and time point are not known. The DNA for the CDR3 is TGTGCCAGCAGCTCGGGACGGATCGGCTACGAGCAGTACTTC. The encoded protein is CASSSGRIGYEQYF. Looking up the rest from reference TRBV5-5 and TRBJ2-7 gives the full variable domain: DAGVTQSPTHLIKTRGQQVTLRCSPISGHKSVSWYQQVLGQGPQFIFQYYEKEERGRGNFPDRFSARQFPNYSSELNVNALLLGDSALYLCASSSGRIGYEQYFGPGTRLTVT.